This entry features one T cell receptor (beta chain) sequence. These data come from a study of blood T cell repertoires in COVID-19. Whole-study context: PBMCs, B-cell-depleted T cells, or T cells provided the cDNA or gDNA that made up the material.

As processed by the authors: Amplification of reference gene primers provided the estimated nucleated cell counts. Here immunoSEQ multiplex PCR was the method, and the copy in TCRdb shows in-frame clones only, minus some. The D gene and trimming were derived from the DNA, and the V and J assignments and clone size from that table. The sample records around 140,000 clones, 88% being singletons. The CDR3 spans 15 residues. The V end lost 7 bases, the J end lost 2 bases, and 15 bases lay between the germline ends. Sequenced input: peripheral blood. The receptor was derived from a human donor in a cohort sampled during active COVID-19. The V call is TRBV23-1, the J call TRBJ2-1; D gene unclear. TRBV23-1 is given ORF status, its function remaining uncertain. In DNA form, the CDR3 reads TGCGCCAGCAAACCTCAGACACAAACCTACAATGAGCAGTTCTTC. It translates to CASKPQTQTYNEQFF.